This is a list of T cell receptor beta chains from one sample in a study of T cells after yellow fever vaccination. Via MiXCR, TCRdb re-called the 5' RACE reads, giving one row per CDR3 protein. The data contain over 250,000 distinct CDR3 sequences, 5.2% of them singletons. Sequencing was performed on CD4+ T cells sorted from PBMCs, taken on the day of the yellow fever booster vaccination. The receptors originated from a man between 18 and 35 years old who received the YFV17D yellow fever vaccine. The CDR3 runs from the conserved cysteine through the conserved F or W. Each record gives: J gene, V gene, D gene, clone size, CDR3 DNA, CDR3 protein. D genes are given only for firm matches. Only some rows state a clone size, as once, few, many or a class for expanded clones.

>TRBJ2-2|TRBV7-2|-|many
TGTGCCAGCAGCTTAAGTCCAGGGTCGGGCACCGGGGAGCTGTTTTTT
CASSLSPGSGTGELFF
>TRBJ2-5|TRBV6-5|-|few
TGTGCCAGCAGTTACTCGAGAGGGGAAAAGACCCAGTACTTC
CASSYSRGEKTQYF
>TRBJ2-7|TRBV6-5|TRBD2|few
TGTGCCAGCAGACCCGGGGGGAGGCCCTACGAGCAGTACTTC
CASRPGGRPYEQYF
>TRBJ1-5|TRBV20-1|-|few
TGCAGTGCTGGAATGACAGGAAGGTCCCAGCATTTT
CSAGMTGRSQHF
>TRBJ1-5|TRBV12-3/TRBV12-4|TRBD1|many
TGTGCCAGCTCACAGGGGGCAAGCCAGCCCCAGCATTTT
CASSQGASQPQHF
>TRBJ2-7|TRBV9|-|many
TGTGCCAGCAGCGCCCTTTCATCCTCCGAGCAGTACTTC
CASSALSSSEQYF
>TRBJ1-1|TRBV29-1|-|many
TGCAGCGTTGGGCTGACAGCCTGGGGCACTGAAGCTTTCTTT
CSVGLTAWGTEAFF
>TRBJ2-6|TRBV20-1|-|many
TGCAGTGCTAGAGATACGGGGCGTGGGGCCAACGTCCTGACTTTC
CSARDTGRGANVLTF
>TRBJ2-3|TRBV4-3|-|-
TGCGCCAGCAGCCAAGCTTGGGGCACCGGGGATACGCAGTATTTT
CASSQAWGTGDTQYF
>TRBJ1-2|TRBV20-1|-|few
TGCAGTGCTAGAGTTATCCGGACCCGGGATGGCTACACCTTC
CSARVIRTRDGYTF
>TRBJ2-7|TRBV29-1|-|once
TGCAGCGTTTTATACGTTGGACAGTCATGGGAGCAGTACTTC
CSVLYVGQSWEQYF
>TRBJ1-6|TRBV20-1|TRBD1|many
TGCAGTGCTCCCGGACAGGGTGATTCACCCCTCCACTTT
CSAPGQGDSPLHF
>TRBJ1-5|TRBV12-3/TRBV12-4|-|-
TGTGCCAGCAGTCCCTCAGGGATACGACAGCCCCAGCATTTT
CASSPSGIRQPQHF
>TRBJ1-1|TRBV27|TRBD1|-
TGTGCCAGCAGGAGGGACAGGGGGGACACTGAAGCTTTCTTT
CASRRDRGDTEAFF
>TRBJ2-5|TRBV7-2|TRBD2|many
TGTGCCAGCAGCCAAGCTAGCGGGGGGGCCGGTGAGACCCAGTACTTC
CASSQASGGAGETQYF
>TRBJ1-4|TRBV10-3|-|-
TGTGCCGTAGGGGACCCCCCCTTAAGAAAACTGTTTTTT
CAVGDPPLRKLFF
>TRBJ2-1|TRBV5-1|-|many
TGCGCCAGCAGCTCCGGGACTTTCAGCTCCTACAATGAGCAGTTCTTC
CASSSGTFSSYNEQFF
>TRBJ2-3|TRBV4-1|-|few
TGCGCCAGCAGCCAGCACCCTTACGGAGTCTCGGGAGATACGCAGTATTTT
CASSQHPYGVSGDTQYF
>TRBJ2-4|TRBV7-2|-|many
TGTGCCAGCGGGGTGTCGACAGCCGCCAAAAACATTCAGTACTTC
CASGVSTAAKNIQYF
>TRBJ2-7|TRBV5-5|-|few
TGTGCCAGCAGCTTGGGGTCGCTTAGGGGCACTACCTACGAGCAGTACTTC
CASSLGSLRGTTYEQYF
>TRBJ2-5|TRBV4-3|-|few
TGCGCCAGCAGCCAATGGTACCGTGAGACCCAGTACTTC
CASSQWYRETQYF
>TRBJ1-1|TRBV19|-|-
TGTGCCAGTAGTCTACCTCTCTCGGACACAGCAGCTCGGGCTTTCTTT
CASSLPLSDTAARAFF
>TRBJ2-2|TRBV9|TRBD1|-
TGTGCCAGCAGCGTACAAACAGGGGATACCGGGGAGCTGTTTTTT
CASSVQTGDTGELFF
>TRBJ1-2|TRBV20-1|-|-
TGCAGTTTAAGAGCAGGGGATGGCTACACCTTC
CSLRAGDGYTF
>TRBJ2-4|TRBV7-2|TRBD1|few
TGTGCCAGCAGCTCGCGGGACAGGTGGTTGAACATTCAGTACTTC
CASSSRDRWLNIQYF
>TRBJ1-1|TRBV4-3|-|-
TGCGCCAGCAGCCAAGATGTAGAGTGGGGAACTGAAGCTTTCTTT
CASSQDVEWGTEAFF
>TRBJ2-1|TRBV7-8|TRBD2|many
TGTGCCAGCAGCCCTCTGGCGGGGGGGCCCAATGAGCAGTTCTTC
CASSPLAGGPNEQFF
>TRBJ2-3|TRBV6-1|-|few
TGTGCCAGCAGTGAAGATACGCAGTATTTT
CASSEDTQYF
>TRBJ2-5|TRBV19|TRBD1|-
TGTGCCAGTAAAGCACAGGGGGCTGGGGCAGAGACCCAGTACTTC
CASKAQGAGAETQYF
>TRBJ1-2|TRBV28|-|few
TGTGCCAGCACCCCCGGGGCGTATGGCTACACCTTC
CASTPGAYGYTF
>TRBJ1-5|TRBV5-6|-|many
TGTGCCAGCAGCTTCTGGTCAGCGTCCAATCAGCCCCAGCATTTT
CASSFWSASNQPQHF
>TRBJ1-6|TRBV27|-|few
TGTGCCAGTCGCGCGGGGGCCCCTCATTGGGGAGAGAATTCACCCCTCCACTTT
CASRAGAPHWGENSPLHF
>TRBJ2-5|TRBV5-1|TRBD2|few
TGCGCCAGCAGCTTCCGAACTAGCGATGAGACCCAGTACTTC
CASSFRTSDETQYF
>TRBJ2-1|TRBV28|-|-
TGTGCCAGCAGTAACAGGGTTGAGCAGTTCTTC
CASSNRVEQFF
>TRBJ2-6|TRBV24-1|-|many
TGTGCCACCAGTGATTTCAGCTCTGGGGCCAACGTCCTGACTTTC
CATSDFSSGANVLTF
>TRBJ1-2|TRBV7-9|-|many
TGTGCCAGCAGCTTAGAGGACGGCGTGCTGATCTTC
CASSLEDGVLIF
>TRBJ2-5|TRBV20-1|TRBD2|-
TGCAGTGCCTTTGGACTAGCGGGGCAAGAGACCCAGTACTTC
CSAFGLAGQETQYF
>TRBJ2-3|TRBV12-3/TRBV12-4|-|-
TGTGCCAGCAGTTTTAGACCGGGCTACACAGATACGCAGTATTTT
CASSFRPGYTDTQYF
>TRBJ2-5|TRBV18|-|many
TGTGCCAGCTCACCACTGCCAGAAGAGACCCAGTACTTC
CASSPLPEETQYF
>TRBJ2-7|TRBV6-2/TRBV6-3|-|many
TGTGCCAGCAGTCGTTTTCCCTACGAGCAGTACTTC
CASSRFPYEQYF
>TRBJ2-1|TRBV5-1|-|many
TGCGCCAGCAGCTTGGCCACCGGGACACATGTCAATGAGCAGTTCTTC
CASSLATGTHVNEQFF
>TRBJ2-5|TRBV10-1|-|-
TGCGCCAGCAGTGCGGAGGGACGAGAGACCCAGTACTTC
CASSAEGRETQYF
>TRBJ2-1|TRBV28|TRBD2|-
TGTGCCAGCAGTTTATTATCTTGGGGGGGCTCCTACAATGAGCAGTTCTTC
CASSLLSWGGSYNEQFF
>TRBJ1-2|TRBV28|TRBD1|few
TGTGCCAGCAGTGGGACAGGGTGGCCTGGGGACTATGGCTACACCTTC
CASSGTGWPGDYGYTF
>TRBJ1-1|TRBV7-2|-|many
TGTGCCAGCAGCGTAGGTTATCATCTGGGAAACACTGAAGCTTTCTTT
CASSVGYHLGNTEAFF
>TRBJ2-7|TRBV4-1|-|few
TGCGCCAGCAGCCAAGAAAGAGTTTCGGGCTACGAGCAGTACTTC
CASSQERVSGYEQYF
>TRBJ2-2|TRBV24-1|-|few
TGTGCCACCGGGGGGGCGCGTAACACCGGGGAGCTGTTTTTT
CATGGARNTGELFF
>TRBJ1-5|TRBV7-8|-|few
TGTGCCAGCAGCTTCGGTTTCAATCAGCCCCAGCATTTT
CASSFGFNQPQHF
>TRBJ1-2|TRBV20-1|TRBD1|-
TGCAGTGCCAATGACAGGGCATGGGGCTACACCTTC
CSANDRAWGYTF